The 23 T cell receptor beta chains below come from one sample, sequenced in a study of control samples from healthy donors and cancer patients. Clones were read by immunoSEQ multiplex PCR, and TCRdb kept only the in-frame ones, dropping some. The sample contains about 98,000 clones, roughly three quarters of which appear only once. Sequencing was carried out using blood. The receptors come from a woman in her thirties in good health.

The chain employs TRBV30 and TRBJ1-4; the D is unclear. The V and J ends lost 0 bases and 8 bases respectively, with 10 bases between them. The CDR3 runs to 13 residues. Germline assignment: CDR1 GTSNPN and CDR2 SVGIG (reference sequence). CDR3 nucleotides: TGTGCCTGGAGTGTACTAGGTGGCGAAAAACTGTTTTTT. This translates into CAWSVLGGEKLFF.

J is TRBJ1-1 and V is TRBV11-2; tentatively, D is TRBD1 (6 bases). CDR3 size: 13 residues. The germline gives CDR1 SGHAT, CDR2 FQNNGV. V shed 3 bases and J shed 6 bases, with 11 bases lying between them. Here the CDR3 reads CASSFSGASEAFF. The CDR3 DNA reads TGTGCCAGCAGCTTCTCGGGGGCCTCTGAAGCTTTCTTT.

This clone was counted between two and nine times. This chain connects TRBV18 to TRBJ1-1; the D gene is possibly TRBD1 (6 bases). Germline V gives CDR1 KGHSH, CDR2 LQKENI. The CDR3 loop spans 17 amino acids. The V end was cut by 1 base, the J end by 1 base, with 16 bases between. This chain's CDR3 is CASSPQQIQGRNTEAFF. CDR3 nucleotides: TGTGCCAGCTCACCACAGCAAATACAGGGCCGGAACACTGAAGCTTTCTTT.

V gene TRBV28 combines with J gene TRBJ1-4; 9 bases align to TRBD1. This CDR3 has 15 residues. Losses at the gene ends were 2 bases for V and 7 bases for J; bases not matched to a gene: 5. The germline V gene encodes CDR1 MDHEN and CDR2 SYDVKM. CDR3 residues: CASSLKRTGVEKLFF. CDR3 nucleotide sequence: TGTGCCAGCAGTTTAAAAAGGACAGGGGTTGAAAAACTGTTTTTT. The full variable domain, its missing parts supplied by reference TRBV28 and TRBJ1-4, is DVKVTQSSRYLVKRTGEKVFLECVQDMDHENMFWYRQDPGLGLRLIYFSYDVKMKEKGDIPEGYSVSREKKERFSLILESASTNQTSMYLCASSLKRTGVEKLFFGSGTQLSVL.

Turning to this clone: Other DNA sequences within the sample encode an identical CDR3. The chain employs TRBV19 and TRBJ1-2; D gene ambiguous. From germline, CDR1 is LNHDA and CDR2 SQIVND (reference sequence). V lost 4 bases, J lost 3 bases, and 3 bases lay in between. This CDR3 region has 11 residues. The CDR3 loop is CASSRDYGYTF. For the CDR3, the DNA is TGTGCCAGTAGTAGAGACTATGGCTACACCTTC.

The J gene is TRBJ2-6, the V gene TRBV7-2, with TRBD1 matching over 7 bases. The V and J ends lost 4 bases and 4 bases, in that order; junction bases with no gene match: 4. Germline V gene sequence: CDR1 SGHTA, CDR2 FQGNSA. The CDR3 is made up of 15 amino acids. The CDR3 reads CASSSTGSGANVLTF. CDR3 bases: TGTGCCAGCAGCTCGACAGGGTCCGGGGCCAACGTCCTGACTTTC.

The gene calls are TRBV6-1 and TRBJ1-2; 7 bases align to TRBD1. Losses at the gene ends were 2 bases for V and 5 bases for J; bases not matched to a gene: 2. The CDR3 has 13 residues. Germline assignment: CDR1 MNHNS and CDR2 SASEGT. CDR3 coding DNA: TGTGCCAGCAGTGAACGGGGACAGTATGGCTACACCTTC. Protein product: CASSERGQYGYTF.

The genes are TRBV19 and TRBJ1-5; D gene unclear. Germline lookup yields CDR1 LNHDA and CDR2 SQIVND (reference sequence). The CDR3 consists of 14 residues. V shed 1 base and J shed 6 bases, with 10 bases lying between them. DNA for the CDR3: TGTGCCAGTAGTATAGCGGGAGGGAGTCAGCCCCAGCATTTT. As protein: CASSIAGGSQPQHF. Filled out from reference TRBV19 and TRBJ1-5, the complete variable domain reads DGGITQSPKYLFRKEGQNVTLSCEQNLNHDAMYWYRQDPGQGLRLIYYSQIVNDFQKGDIAEGYSVSREKKESFPLTVTSAQKNPTAFYLCASSIAGGSQPQHFGDGTRLSIL.

V and J are TRBV6-4 and TRBJ1-1, with D unresolved. Germline V lookup: CDR1 MRHNA, CDR2 SNTAGT. The V gene lost 2 bases and the J gene lost 4 bases, with 11 bases spanning the gap. The CDR3 has 14 amino acids. CDR3 in DNA: TGTGCCAGCAGTGACCGGGAGGGCGGCACTGAAGCTTTCTTT. Its translation: CASSDREGGTEAFF.

This rearrangement joins TRBV19 to TRBJ1-1, with D perhaps TRBD1 (5 bases). V was clipped by 8 bases and J by 1 base, with 14 bases between them. Germline-derived CDR1 and CDR2 are LNHDA and SQIVND (reference sequence). The CDR3 is 14 residues long. DNA for the CDR3: TGTGCCAGTGGATACGGGGGTCCGAACACTGAAGCTTTCTTT. Encoded protein: CASGYGGPNTEAFF.

Concerning this clone itself: The same CDR3 can be traced to other DNA sequences in this sample. The J gene is TRBJ2-1, the V gene TRBV3-1 (or the pseudogene TRBV3-2); 8 bases map to TRBD2. The CDR3 spans 16 residues. The J segment lost 4 bases and the V segment lost 3 bases, leaving 8 bases of the junction unmatched. Per germline, CDR1 LGHDT and CDR2 YNNKEL (reference sequence). CDR3 bases: TGTGCCAGCAGCCAGATCGGGGGGGCGGGTTACAATGAGCAGTTCTTC. This gives the protein CASSQIGGAGYNEQFF.

This clone was detected only a few times. V and J are TRBV18 and TRBJ1-1; 8 bases line up with TRBD1. CDR3 length: 15 residues. The V segment lost 4 bases and the J segment 1 base; nucleotides outside the gene matches: 5. Germline-derived CDR1 and CDR2 are KGHSH and LQKENI. The DNA for the CDR3 is TGTGCCAGCTCACGAAAACAGGGGGAGAACACTGAAGCTTTCTTT. Its protein product is CASSRKQGENTEAFF.

The chain joins TRBV2 to TRBJ1-1; D is undetermined. Germline values: CDR1 SNHLY, CDR2 FYNNEI. V gave up 8 bases and J gave up 4 bases, with 11 bases separating them. CDR3 length: 12 residues. As DNA, the CDR3 is TGTGCCAGCCTGTTGAGAGGCACTGAAGCTTTCTTT. It yields the protein CASLLRGTEAFF.

The table lists this clone with a few counts. As DNA, the CDR3 is TGTGCCAGCAGCGAGACTAGCGCGGGGTACGAGCAGTACTTC. Protein sequence: CASSETSAGYEQYF. This chain uses TRBV9 with TRBJ2-7; 8 positions agree with TRBD2. The V and J ends lost 3 bases and 4 bases, in that order; junction bases with no gene match: 6. Germline CDR1 and CDR2: SGDLS and YYNGEE. The CDR3 totals 14 residues.

The rearrangement links TRBV29-1 to TRBJ2-1; 9 nucleotides agree with TRBD1. CDR3 size: 13 residues. Germline V gene sequence: CDR1 SQVTM, CDR2 ANQGSEA. V gave up 8 bases and J gave up 2 bases; unmatched junction bases: 4. The CDR3, as DNA: TGCAGCACACAGGGGGCCACCTACAATGAGCAGTTCTTC. It specifies CSTQGATYNEQFF.

CDR3 DNA: TGTGCCAGTAGTATACTCAGGGGGGATACGCAGTATTTT. Protein sequence: CASSILRGDTQYF. The chain joins TRBV19 to TRBJ2-3; 7 bases line up with TRBD1. V lost 2 bases and J lost 6; bases outside the gene matches: 2. Germline V CDR1 and CDR2: LNHDA, SQIVND (reference sequence). CDR3 size: 13 residues.

The chain recombines TRBV6-5 with TRBJ1-2; perhaps TRBD1 as D (5 bases). The ends were cut back, 0 bases at V and 8 bases at J, with 16 bases in the middle. The CDR3 extends over 15 amino acids. Germline loops: CDR1 MNHEY, CDR2 SVGAGI. CDR3 nucleotides: TGTGCCAGCAGTTACTCGAGAGTCGCAGGGAGCGGCTACACCTTC. Amino acids: CASSYSRVAGSGYTF.

This clone was counted a few times. Written as DNA, the CDR3 is TGCGCCAGCAGCCCAGCAGGTGGAGCAACTAATGAAAAACTGTTTTTT. This encodes CASSPAGGATNEKLFF. The chain joins TRBV4-3 to TRBJ1-4; D uncertain. Trimming removed 4 bases at V and 0 bases at J, with 12 bases between. There are 16 residues in the CDR3. Germline values: CDR1 LGHNA, CDR2 YSLEER.

The chain uses TRBV19 and TRBJ1-2, with D unresolved. Trimming took off 4 bases at V and 6 bases at J, with 12 bases between the two ends. The CDR3 has 13 residues. CDR1 LNHDA and CDR2 SQIVND come from the germline V gene (reference sequence). The CDR3 here is CASSTVKPDGYTF. The CDR3, as DNA: TGTGCCAGTAGTACCGTAAAGCCGGATGGCTACACCTTC.

The rearrangement uses TRBV6-5 and TRBJ1-1; unclear D gene. The V gene lost 1 base and the J gene lost 2 bases, with 5 bases spanning the gap. The germline V gene encodes CDR1 MNHEY and CDR2 SVGAGI. The CDR3 is 13 residues long. The CDR3 sequence: CASSYLGNTEAFF. CDR3 DNA: TGTGCCAGCAGTTACTTGGGAAACACTGAAGCTTTCTTT.

The V gene is TRBV19, the J gene TRBJ2-5, with D perhaps TRBD2 (5 bases). Trimming took 6 bases from V and 3 from J, leaving 14 bases between them. The germline CDR1 and CDR2 sequences are LNHDA and SQIVND (reference sequence). The CDR3 runs to 14 residues. The CDR3 loop reads CASRQRGWKETQYF. The CDR3, as DNA: TGTGCCAGTAGACAACGGGGTTGGAAAGAGACCCAGTACTTC. Full variable domain (missing parts from reference TRBV19 and TRBJ2-5): DGGITQSPKYLFRKEGQNVTLSCEQNLNHDAMYWYRQDPGQGLRLIYYSQIVNDFQKGDIAEGYSVSREKKESFPLTVTSAQKNPTAFYLCASRQRGWKETQYFGPGTRLLVL.

The chain recombines TRBV19 with TRBJ1-2; no definite D call. V was trimmed by 0 bases and J by 8 bases, leaving 19 bases between them. The CDR3 covers 16 residues. Germline V gene data show CDR1 as LNHDA and CDR2 as SQIVND (reference sequence). CDR3 nucleotide sequence: TGTGCCAGTAGTATAGATCGGGAGTTACTCTCTTCCGGCTACACCTTC. Protein product: CASSIDRELLSSGYTF. Full variable domain (outside the CDR3, taken from reference TRBV19 and TRBJ1-2): DGGITQSPKYLFRKEGQNVTLSCEQNLNHDAMYWYRQDPGQGLRLIYYSQIVNDFQKGDIAEGYSVSREKKESFPLTVTSAQKNPTAFYLCASSIDRELLSSGYTFGSGTRLTVV.

This sequence joins TRBV19 and TRBJ1-2; 7 positions agree with TRBD1. This CDR3 contains 14 residues. Germline values: CDR1 LNHDA, CDR2 SQIVND (reference sequence). V lost 2 bases and J lost 3; bases outside the gene matches: 3. The CDR3 region has the DNA TGTGCCAGTAGTATAAGGGACAGATACTATGGCTACACCTTC. Encoded protein: CASSIRDRYYGYTF. The variable domain in full, with the rest retrieved from reference TRBV19 and TRBJ1-2, is DGGITQSPKYLFRKEGQNVTLSCEQNLNHDAMYWYRQDPGQGLRLIYYSQIVNDFQKGDIAEGYSVSREKKESFPLTVTSAQKNPTAFYLCASSIRDRYYGYTFGSGTRLTVV.